This T cell receptor beta chain emerged from a study of blood T cell repertoires in COVID-19. The germline V gene encodes CDR1 LGHDT and CDR2 YNNKEL (reference sequence). The CDR3 spans 17 residues. The V and J ends lost 0 bases and 7 bases, in that order; junction bases with no gene match: 10. The assay was immunoSEQ multiplex PCR, and TCRdb's table has in-frame clones only and misses some. Of about 400,000 clones listed, about nine tenths are singletons. The V call is TRBV3-1 (or the pseudogene TRBV3-2), the J call TRBJ2-1; TRBD1 matches at 9 bases. This clonotype originated in a woman younger than 45 who had recovered from COVID-19. Sequenced material: PBMCs or T cells enriched from blood (not recorded which). CDR3 amino acids: CASSQETQGAPLNEQFF. The CDR3 DNA sequence: TGTGCCAGCAGCCAAGAGACACAGGGGGCGCCCCTAAATGAGCAGTTCTTC.